Listed here is a single TCR beta chain. In the study's own analysis: Using reference gene primer amplification, nucleated cell counts were estimated. The protocol was immunoSEQ multiplex PCR, while the TCRdb copy is restricted to in-frame clones and leaves out a portion. V and J calls plus clone size are reproduced from that table; the DNA served to infer D and trimming. The sample consists of fewer than 500,000 clones, roughly 87% of them appearing once. This record comes from a study of blood T cell repertoires in COVID-19. In the study overall: The analysed material was cDNA or gDNA that came from T cells, B-cell-depleted T cells, or PBMCs.

Individuals aged about 18 to 90 years were recruited from 20 to 25 US areas. Cohort placement rested on clinical history that participants reported themselves. Germline lookup yields CDR1 SGHRS and CDR2 YFSETQ. The CDR3 has 14 residues. V dropped 0 bases and J dropped 6 bases, with 13 bases sitting between them. The specimen sequenced was PBMCs or T cells enriched from blood (not recorded which). The sequence came from a woman aged 18-29 years with acute COVID-19. The chain combines TRBV5-1 with TRBJ2-7; possibly TRBD2 for D (6 bases). CDR3 region: CASSLAVGGFEQYF. The CDR3 DNA sequence: TGCGCCAGCAGCTTGGCGGTGGGAGGCTTCGAGCAGTACTTC.